This T cell receptor (beta chain) is from a study of T cell responses to AZD1222 COVID-19 vaccine (dated by TCRdb to the early 2020s). For the study in its entirety: A total of about 240 trial participants underwent TCR sequencing, of whom 200 to 220 received two doses of AZD1222 and about 25 received two doses of the MenACWY control vaccine. Trial participants were enrolled by age into subgroups of 18-55, 56-69 and 70-plus years, and around 150, 28 and 57 TCR-sequenced participants, respectively, were included in these subgroups. Overall study outcomes, separate from this receptor: Participants were mostly white British and included more females than males, and it was suggested by the authors that clonal diversity may have been underestimated. CD4 TCRs associated with the vaccine covered the entire spike protein, and the dominant responses were in regions 160-218 and 743-854. The 56-69-year group was small, and its depth increase did not reach significance, likely because of low power. Reportedly, close to half of the unique spike-specific TCRs recognized epitopes lying outside the regions that are mutated in the B.1.351 and B.1.1.7 variants. No day 14 peak-response samples were available, so repertoires were characterized only after the peak T cell response. A significant rise in spike-specific TCR breadth and depth was observed after two AZD1222 doses relative to day 0 and relative to MenACWY recipients. Only six AZD1222 recipients were SARS-CoV-2 seropositive at baseline, limiting conclusions about previously exposed vaccinees.

The CDR3 regions of human TCRbeta chains were analyzed by immunosequencing. In the authors' own workflow: TCRs in the repertoires were compared against a reference library of SARS-CoV-2-specific TCRs that had been generated with the MIRA antigen-specificity platform. Breadth was defined as the fraction of unique TCRs that were SARS-CoV-2-associated. Depth was defined as the fraction of total T cells that were SARS-CoV-2-associated. Each spike-specific TCR was assigned to its reactive spike region and to a CD4 or CD8 class using the MIRA data. Log10-transformed breadth and depth values were compared by one-way ANOVA with Sidak's multiple comparisons tests. The table comes from immuneACCESS by way of TCRdb, which keeps in-frame sequences with V and J called. Part of the clones is missing from these tables; in studies checked, under half for an unresolved V gene and the rest for unknown reasons. V and J calls and clone size are those listed in that table; D and trimming were worked out from the DNA. The sample data list around 220,000 clones, and about 95% of these were observed just once. Around 1.8% of the sample rests with the top ten.

About this clone itself: Its antigen is currently not known. Base qualities were left out, and no much larger clone turns up one base away.

V sheds 1 base and J sheds 7 bases, leaving 17 bases between their ends. Including the terminal cysteine and phenylalanine, the CDR3 comprises 15 residues. The DNA shown is the 45-base CDR3, in frame from base 1. Via the germline V gene, CDR1 is LGHNA and CDR2 YSLEER. The meaning of the sample's time point label: about 28 days (+/-7) after the second vaccine dose. The treatment or condition label on this specimen signifies: meningococcal conjugate vaccine given as trial control. The vaccinee samples were drawn from two UK trials, COV001 and COV002, one of which was a single-blind randomized controlled phase 2/3 trial testing AZD1222 (ChAdOx1 nCoV-19) in healthy adults. For TCRbeta chain sequencing, PBMC samples from trial participants were taken at day 0 and at day 28 after the second dose.

The starting material was peripheral blood, obtained 28 days after the second dose of the MenACWY control vaccine. The chain employs TRBV4-3 and TRBJ2-7, with the identity of the D gene unclear. This clonotype originated in an adult who received the MenACWY meningococcal vaccine as a control. The DNA sequence follows: TGCGCCAGCAGCCAAGCCGCTTGGGGTGTGGGGGAGCAGTACTTC. Its protein reads: CASSQAAWGVGEQYF.